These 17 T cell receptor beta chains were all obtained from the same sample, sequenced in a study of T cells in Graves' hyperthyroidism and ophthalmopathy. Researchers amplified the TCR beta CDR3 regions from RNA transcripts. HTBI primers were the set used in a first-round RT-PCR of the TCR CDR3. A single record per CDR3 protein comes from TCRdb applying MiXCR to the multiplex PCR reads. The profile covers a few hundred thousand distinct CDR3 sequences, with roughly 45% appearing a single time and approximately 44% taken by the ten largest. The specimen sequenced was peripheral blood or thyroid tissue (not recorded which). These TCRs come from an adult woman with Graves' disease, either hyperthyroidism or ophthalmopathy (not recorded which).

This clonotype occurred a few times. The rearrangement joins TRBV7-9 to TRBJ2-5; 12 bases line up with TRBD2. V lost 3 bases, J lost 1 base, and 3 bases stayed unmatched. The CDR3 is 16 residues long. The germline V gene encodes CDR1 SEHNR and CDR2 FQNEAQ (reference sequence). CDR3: CASSLGLAGLQETQYF. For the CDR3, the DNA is TGTGCCAGCAGCTTGGGACTAGCGGGCCTCCAAGAGACCCAGTACTTC.

CDR3 DNA: TGTGCCAGCATGGACAGCTTTAATGAAAAACTGTTTTTT. This codes for CASMDSFNEKLFF. The chain is built from TRBV25-1 and TRBJ1-4, with D possibly matching TRBD1 (6 bases). This CDR3 comprises 13 residues. Looked up from germline, CDR1 is MGHDK and CDR2 is SYGVNS. V lost 7 bases and J 4 bases, leaving 10 bases between the germline ends.

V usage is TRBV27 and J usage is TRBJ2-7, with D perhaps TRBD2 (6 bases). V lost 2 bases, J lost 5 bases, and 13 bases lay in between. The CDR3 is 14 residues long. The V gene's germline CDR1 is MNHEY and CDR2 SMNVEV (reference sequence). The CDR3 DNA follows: TGTGCCAGCAGTTTAAGAGGGAGGAGTAACGAGCAGTACTTC. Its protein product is CASSLRGRSNEQYF.

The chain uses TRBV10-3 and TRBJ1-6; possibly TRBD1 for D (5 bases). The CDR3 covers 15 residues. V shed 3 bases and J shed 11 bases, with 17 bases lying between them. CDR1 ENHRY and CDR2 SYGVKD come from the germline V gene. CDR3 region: CAISEGLREGTPLHF. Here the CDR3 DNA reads TGTGCCATCAGTGAAGGATTGCGGGAGGGGACACCCCTCCACTTT.

CDR3 sequence reads: CATSLGLGRGDGYTF. In DNA form, the CDR3 reads TGTGCCACATCGCTCGGACTCGGCAGGGGAGATGGCTACACCTTC. This chain connects TRBV15 to TRBJ1-2; tentative D call: TRBD1 (6 bases). CDR1 LNHNV and CDR2 YYDKDF come from the germline V gene (reference sequence). The CDR3 contains 15 residues. V dropped 9 bases and J dropped 6 bases, with 23 bases sitting between them.

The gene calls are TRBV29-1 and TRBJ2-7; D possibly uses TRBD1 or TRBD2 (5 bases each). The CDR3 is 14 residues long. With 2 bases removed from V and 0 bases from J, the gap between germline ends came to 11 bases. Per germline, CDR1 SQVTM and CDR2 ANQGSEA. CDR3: CSVESEGSSYEQYF. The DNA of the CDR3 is TGCAGCGTTGAATCCGAGGGGAGCTCCTACGAGCAGTACTTC.

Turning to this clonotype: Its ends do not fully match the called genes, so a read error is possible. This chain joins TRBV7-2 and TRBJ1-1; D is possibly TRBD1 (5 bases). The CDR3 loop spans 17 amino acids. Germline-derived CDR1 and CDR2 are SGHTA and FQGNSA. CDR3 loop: CASGIAGGAAGGTEAFF. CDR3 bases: TGTGCCAGCGGGATAGCGGGAGGGGCCGCCGGTGGGACTGAAGCCTTCTTT. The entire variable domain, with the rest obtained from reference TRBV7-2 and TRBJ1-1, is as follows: GAGVSQSPSNKVTEKGKDVELRCDPISGHTALYWYRQSLGQGLEFLIYFQGNSAPDKSGLPSDRFSAERTGGSVSTLTIQRTQQEDSAVYLCASGIAGGAAGGTEAFFGQGTRLTVV.

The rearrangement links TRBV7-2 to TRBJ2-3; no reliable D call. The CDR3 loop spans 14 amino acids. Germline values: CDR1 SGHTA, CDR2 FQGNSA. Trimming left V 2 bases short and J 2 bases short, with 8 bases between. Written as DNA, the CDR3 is TGTGCCAGCAGCTTAAACGGGTACACAGATACGCAGTATTTT. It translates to CASSLNGYTDTQYF.

CDR3 in DNA: TGCGCCAGCAGCCGTGAGGGGGTCAACACTGAAGCTTTCTTT. This gives the protein CASSREGVNTEAFF. The chain is built from TRBV5-1 and TRBJ1-1; maybe TRBD1 (6 bases). The CDR3 totals 14 residues. Trimming took off 4 bases at V and 2 bases at J, with 12 bases between the two ends. Germline CDR1 reads SGHRS; CDR2 reads YFSETQ.

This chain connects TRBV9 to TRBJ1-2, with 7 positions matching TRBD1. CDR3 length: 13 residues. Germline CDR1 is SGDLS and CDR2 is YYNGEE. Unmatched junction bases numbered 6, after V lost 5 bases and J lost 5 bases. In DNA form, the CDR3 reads TGTGCCAGCAGTTTAGAGGGGGCATATGGCTACACCTTC. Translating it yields CASSLEGAYGYTF.

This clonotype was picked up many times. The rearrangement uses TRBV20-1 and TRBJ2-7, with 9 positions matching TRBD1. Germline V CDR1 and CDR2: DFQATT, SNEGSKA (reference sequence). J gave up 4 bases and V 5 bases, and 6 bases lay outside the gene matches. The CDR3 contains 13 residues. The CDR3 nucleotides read TGCAGTGCTGCACAGGGGGCTAATTACGAGCAGTACTTC. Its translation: CSAAQGANYEQYF.

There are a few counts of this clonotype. This CDR3 is CSAETGKTQYF. CDR3 bases: TGCAGTGCCGAGACAGGAAAGACCCAGTACTTC. The chain recombines TRBV20-1 with TRBJ2-5; the D gene is possibly TRBD1 (6 bases). The length of the CDR3 is 11 residues. Trimming removed 6 bases at V and 6 bases at J, with 11 bases between. Germline CDR1 and CDR2: DFQATT and SNEGSKA (reference sequence).

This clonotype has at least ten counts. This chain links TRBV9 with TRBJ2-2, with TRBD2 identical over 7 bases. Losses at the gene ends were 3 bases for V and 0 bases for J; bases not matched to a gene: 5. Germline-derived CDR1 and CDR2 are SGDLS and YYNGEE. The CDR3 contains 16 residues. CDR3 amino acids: CASSDGGLTNTGELFF. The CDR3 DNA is TGTGCCAGCAGCGATGGGGGACTAACGAACACCGGGGAGCTGTTTTTT.

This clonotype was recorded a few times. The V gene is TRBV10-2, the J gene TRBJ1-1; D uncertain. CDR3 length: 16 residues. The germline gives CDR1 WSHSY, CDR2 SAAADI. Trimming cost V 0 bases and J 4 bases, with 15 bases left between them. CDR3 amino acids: CASSESSLRHATEAFF. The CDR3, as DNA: TGCGCCAGCAGTGAGTCCTCCCTTCGACACGCCACTGAAGCTTTCTTT.

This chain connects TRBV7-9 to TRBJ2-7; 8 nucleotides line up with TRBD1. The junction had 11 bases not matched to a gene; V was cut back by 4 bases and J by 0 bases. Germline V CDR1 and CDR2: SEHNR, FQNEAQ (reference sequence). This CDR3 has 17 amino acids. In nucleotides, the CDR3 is TGTGCCAGCAGCTATCGGGCACACAGGGGGAGCTCCTACGAGCAGTACTTC. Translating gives CASSYRAHRGSSYEQYF.

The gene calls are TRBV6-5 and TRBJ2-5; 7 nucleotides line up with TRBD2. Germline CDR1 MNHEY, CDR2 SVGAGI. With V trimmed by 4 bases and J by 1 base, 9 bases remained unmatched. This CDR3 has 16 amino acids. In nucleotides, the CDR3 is TGTGCCAGCAGTTTTGGAGCGGGACCATCCCAAGAGACCCAGTACTTC. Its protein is CASSFGAGPSQETQYF.

The CDR3 here is CASRVARPPQYF. The CDR3 DNA reads as TGTGCCAGCAGGGTAGCGCGTCCGCCCCAGTACTTC. The V call is TRBV6-5, the J call TRBJ2-5; D may be TRBD2 (5 bases). Trimming pared 6 bases from V and 9 bases from J, leaving 14 bases between. CDR1 is MNHEY, CDR2 SVGAGI, per germline. The CDR3 length is 12 residues.